A single sample gave rise to the 10 T cell receptor beta chains below, sequenced in a study of T cells in localized non-small cell lung cancer. Only in-frame clones appear in the TCRdb table, and some are missing; sequencing was by immunoSEQ multiplex PCR. The sample carries under 20,000 clones, about 90% recorded once. This sample comprised peripheral blood, obtained before any cancer treatment. Receptors were obtained from a woman aged 35 to 70 with stage I lung adenocarcinoma.

This chain uses TRBV4-1 with TRBJ1-4; D not resolved. This CDR3 spans 19 amino acids. The V end lost 0 bases, the J end lost 6 bases, and 23 bases lay between the germline ends. Germline V gene sequence: CDR1 MGHRA, CDR2 YSYEKL. The CDR3 loop is CASSQEIPLVGSLDEKLFF. The CDR3 DNA sequence: TGCGCCAGCAGCCAAGAGATCCCGCTCGTGGGTAGTTTGGATGAAAAACTGTTTTTT.

J is TRBJ2-5 and V is TRBV27, with D tentatively TRBD1 (6 bases). Germline CDR1 MNHEY, CDR2 SMNVEV (reference sequence). V was trimmed by 8 bases and J by 4 bases, leaving 14 bases between them. The CDR3 has 13 amino acids. The CDR3: CASARGGRETQYF. The CDR3, as DNA: TGTGCCAGCGCCCGAGGGGGAAGAGAGACCCAGTACTTC.

V gene TRBV28 combines with J gene TRBJ2-7; 10 bases align to TRBD1. CDR1 is MDHEN and CDR2 is SYDVKM in the germline V gene. Losses at the gene ends were 2 bases for V and 6 bases for J; bases not matched to a gene: 13. CDR3 length: 17 amino acids. CDR3 protein: CASSLPSFRQGAGEQYF. CDR3 in DNA: TGTGCCAGCAGTTTACCTTCCTTTCGACAGGGGGCGGGCGAGCAGTACTTC.

V gene TRBV30 combines with J gene TRBJ2-7, with D unclear. The V end lost 5 bases, the J end lost 7 bases, and 12 bases lay between the germline ends. The CDR3 has 11 amino acids. Germline loops: CDR1 GTSNPN, CDR2 SVGIG (reference sequence). For the CDR3, the DNA is TGTGCCTGGGAGCTCGCCACGGAGCAGTACTTC. Protein product: CAWELATEQYF.

This clone has only a few counts. J is TRBJ2-2 and V is TRBV19; the D is unclear. Germline values: CDR1 LNHDA, CDR2 SQIVND (reference sequence). The CDR3 totals 12 residues. V lost 3 bases and J 7 bases, leaving 6 bases between the germline ends. CDR3 coding DNA: TGTGCCAGTAGTATCGAACGCGGGGAGCTGTTTTTT. Encoded protein: CASSIERGELFF.

This clone is a singleton in its sample. The CDR3 reads CAITGQPNTGELFF. CDR3 nucleotide sequence: TGTGCCATCACCGGCCAGCCGAACACCGGGGAGCTGTTTTTT. This chain links TRBV10-3 with TRBJ2-2; D gene uncertain. The germline gives CDR1 ENHRY, CDR2 SYGVKD. This CDR3 has 14 amino acids. V lost 7 bases to trimming and J lost 0 bases, with 9 bases between them.

The rearrangement uses TRBV6-6 and TRBJ1-1; D ambiguous. The CDR3 spans 14 residues. V was clipped by 10 bases and J by 1 base, with 16 bases between them. Germline lookup yields CDR1 MNHNY and CDR2 SVGAGI (reference sequence). DNA for the CDR3: TGTGCCACTAAAACCGGGGAAGCGAACACTGAAGCTTTCTTT. Its translation is CATKTGEANTEAFF.

V usage is TRBV13 and J usage is TRBJ2-3; D gene uncertain. Trimming removed 5 bases at V and 3 bases at J, with 6 bases between. Germline V gene data show CDR1 as PRHDT and CDR2 as FYEKMQ (reference sequence). This CDR3 spans 12 amino acids. CDR3 coding DNA: TGTGCCAGCAGCCCCCGAACAGATACGCAGTATTTT. Encoded protein: CASSPRTDTQYF.

This clone was picked up one time. The chain is built from TRBV7-8 and TRBJ2-2; TRBD1 is a possible D gene (5 bases). With 5 bases removed from V and 0 bases from J, the gap between germline ends came to 10 bases. The CDR3 is 15 residues long. Germline-derived CDR1 and CDR2 are SGHVS and FQNEAQ. The CDR3 coding sequence is TGTGCCAGCAGCCCCGGACACCCGAACACCGGGGAGCTGTTTTTT. Translated: CASSPGHPNTGELFF.

The rearrangement joins TRBV14 to TRBJ1-1, with D possibly matching TRBD1 (6 bases). Trimming left V 4 bases short and J 3 bases short, with 15 bases between. Germline V gene lookup returns CDR1 SGHDN and CDR2 FVKESK. This CDR3 region has 15 residues. DNA of the CDR3: TGTGCCAGCAGCCCAACCTGGGGGCGGCACACTGAAGCTTTCTTT. Translating it yields CASSPTWGRHTEAFF.